Listed below are T cell receptor beta chains from one sample, sequenced in a study of blood T cell repertoires in COVID-19. TCRdb's table, derived via immunoSEQ multiplex PCR, lists solely in-frame clones and lacks some. The sample yields approximately 250,000 clones, approximately 89% seen once. Sequenced input: PBMCs or T cells enriched from blood (not recorded which). Receptors originate from a woman in her thirties or forties who had been exposed to COVID-19. Both conserved end residues are trimmed from each CDR3. Where a row states a size, it is once, few, many or the class of an expanded clone; other rows omit it.

V	size	J	CDR3
TRBV15	-	TRBJ1-3	ATSRDGGSGNTIY
TRBV27	few	TRBJ1-5	AAGSSNQPQH
TRBV19	-	TRBJ2-2	ASSLGQGGPGELF
TRBV5-6	-	TRBJ2-1	ASSLGGLAGVEQF
TRBV5-1	-	TRBJ1-4	ASSLAVGGKLF
TRBV6-6	once	TRBJ2-5	ASSYLTGIGETQY
TRBV6-5	-	TRBJ2-5	ASTLALQQETQY
TRBV7-8	-	TRBJ1-1	ASSLGKAGAEAF
TRBV9	-	TRBJ1-1	ASSGRDFNTEAF
TRBV2	-	TRBJ1-1	ASSEYGRGLTEAF
TRBV29-1	-	TRBJ2-2	SAEPGTNTGELF
TRBV6-2/TRBV6-3	-	TRBJ2-1	ASSGPQDRGDEQF
TRBV4-1	-	TRBJ2-2	ASSQGAFQIAGNTGELF
TRBV28	-	TRBJ1-2	ASSLNRGPGYT
TRBV6-5	-	TRBJ1-1	ASSYSEGMNTEAF
TRBV18	-	TRBJ2-4	ASSPSNPGQGIIIQY
TRBV15	-	TRBJ1-5	ATSFLRDTLRPLIGPQH
TRBV28	-	TRBJ1-2	ASSPLSLGQGHGYT
TRBV27	-	TRBJ1-4	ASSRQGASTNEKLF
TRBV28	once	TRBJ1-2	ASVPGTGVVGYT
TRBV12-3/TRBV12-4	-	TRBJ1-2	ASRPGGNYGYT
TRBV7-2	-	TRBJ1-3	ASSETGTGNTIY
TRBV9	few	TRBJ2-2	ASSTTSLNTGELF
TRBV20-1	-	TRBJ1-1	SARDDSEAF
TRBV5-6	-	TRBJ1-5	ASSLQSYSNQPQH
TRBV13	-	TRBJ1-3	ASSAQGARRAGNTIY
TRBV10-1	-	TRBJ2-1	ASSENILSYNEQF
TRBV7-9	-	TRBJ2-3	ASSFGLAGSTDTQY
TRBV11-2	-	TRBJ2-1	ASSFSGTSPYNEQF
TRBV24-1	-	TRBJ2-1	ATSDFGGLDPNEQF
TRBV11-2	-	TRBJ1-2	ASSLDLIANYGYT
TRBV7-9	-	TRBJ1-4	ASSLGGTSEKLF
TRBV10-3	-	TRBJ2-1	ATTSGTNNEQF
TRBV7-9	few	TRBJ2-7	ASSLGVRGSYEQY
TRBV5-4	-	TRBJ2-1	ASQSAGSSYNEQF
TRBV24-1	-	TRBJ1-3	ATSDSRVQAPGNTIY
TRBV3-1/TRBV3-2	-	TRBJ1-2	ASSQPTRGYT
TRBV7-9	-	TRBJ1-1	ASSSQGLNTEAF
TRBV7-3	few	TRBJ2-1	ASSLSEDNEQF
TRBV19	-	TRBJ1-4	ASSTGTATNEKLF